The 14 T cell receptor beta chains below were found in one sample sequenced in a study of blood T cell repertoires in COVID-19. Method: immunoSEQ multiplex PCR; TCRdb's copy keeps in-frame clones and lacks some. Of around 33,000 clones in the sample, about 90% were seen once. Sequencing was carried out using peripheral blood. Receptors originate from a man older than 75 with acute or convalescent COVID-19.

This clone was seen a single time. The gene calls are TRBV28 and TRBJ2-5; 7 nucleotides agree with TRBD1. Germline V gives CDR1 MDHEN, CDR2 SYDVKM. Trimming at V came to 2 bases and at J to 5 bases, leaving 8 bases not matched to a gene. The CDR3 extends over 15 amino acids. This chain's CDR3 is CASSLTTGYRETQYF. For the CDR3, the DNA is TGTGCCAGCAGTTTAACGACAGGGTATAGGGAGACCCAGTACTTC.

The chain recombines TRBV19 with TRBJ1-5, with D possibly being TRBD1 (5 bases). The germline V gene encodes CDR1 LNHDA and CDR2 SQIVND (reference sequence). The CDR3 consists of 14 residues. V lost 3 bases and J lost 9, with 15 bases in between. For the CDR3, the DNA is TGTGCCAGTAGTATGGTTCAGGGTAGGGCGCCCCAGCATTTT. Translating gives CASSMVQGRAPQHF.

The genes are TRBV7-2 and TRBJ2-5, with TRBD2 matching 12 bases. The CDR3 length is 14 residues. The germline gives CDR1 SGHTA, CDR2 FQGNSA. V lost 7 bases to trimming and J lost 5 bases; unmatched junction nucleotides: 5. CDR3 protein: CASKTSGGWETQYF. The CDR3 coding sequence is TGTGCCAGCAAAACTAGCGGGGGGTGGGAGACCCAGTACTTC.

The chain employs TRBV6-1 and TRBJ2-3; the D is unclear. Germline V CDR1 and CDR2: MNHNS, SASEGT. This CDR3 has 15 amino acids. V shed 1 base and J shed 7 bases, with 15 bases lying between them. CDR3 coding DNA: TGTGCCAGCAGTGAAGGGTTTGAAGGAGACTATACGCAGTATTTT. Encoded protein: CASSEGFEGDYTQYF.

This chain joins TRBV7-9 and TRBJ2-1; 8 bases match TRBD2. V was pared by 5 bases and J by 9 bases, with 9 bases of the junction left unmatched. The CDR3 covers 14 residues. Germline values: CDR1 SEHNR, CDR2 FQNEAQ (reference sequence). CDR3 sequence: CASSPWTSITEQFF. The CDR3 coding sequence is TGTGCCAGCAGCCCATGGACTAGCATTACTGAGCAGTTCTTC. The variable domain in full, completed from reference TRBV7-9 and TRBJ2-1, reads DTGVSQNPRHKITKRGQNVTFRCDPISEHNRLYWYRQTLGQGPEFLTYFQNEAQLEKSRLLSDRFSAERPKGSFSTLEIQRTEQGDSAMYLCASSPWTSITEQFFGPGTRLTVL.

The rearrangement links TRBV3-1 (or the pseudogene TRBV3-2) to TRBJ2-3, with a tentative D call TRBD1 (5 bases). This CDR3 spans 15 amino acids. In germline, CDR1 is LGHDT, CDR2 YNNKEL (reference sequence). V lost 1 base, J lost 4 bases, and 12 bases lay in between. In DNA form, the CDR3 reads TGTGCCAGCAGCCAAGTGGGGTCAGGGTCAGATACGCAGTATTTT. It is translated as CASSQVGSGSDTQYF.

V and J are TRBV7-3 and TRBJ1-6; no clear D. The CDR3 extends over 14 amino acids. Trimming took 0 bases from V and 5 from J, leaving 5 bases between them. Looked up from germline, CDR1 is SGHTA and CDR2 is FQGTGA. The CDR3 nucleotides read TGTGCCAGCAGCTTAACCGGGAATAATTCACCCCTCCACTTT. Translation gives CASSLTGNNSPLHF. The entire variable domain, with the rest obtained from reference TRBV7-3 and TRBJ1-6, is as follows: GAGVSQTPSNKVTEKGKYVELRCDPISGHTALYWYRQSLGQGPEFLIYFQGTGAADDSGLPNDRFFAVRPEGSVSTLKIQRTERGDSAVYLCASSLTGNNSPLHFGNGTRLTVT.

This clone has a handful of counts. V is TRBV18 and J is TRBJ2-7; TRBD1 matches 7 bases. The CDR3 totals 16 residues. Trimming cost V 4 bases and J 2 bases; bases outside gene matches: 11. Germline CDR1 KGHSH, CDR2 LQKENI. This CDR3 is CASSRVRGGETYEQYF. The CDR3 DNA reads as TGTGCCAGCTCACGGGTTCGAGGGGGCGAAACCTACGAGCAGTACTTC. The variable domain in full, completed from reference TRBV18 and TRBJ2-7, reads NAGVMQNPRHLVRRRGQEARLRCSPMKGHSHVYWYRQLPEEGLKFMVYLQKENIIDESGMPKERFSAEFPKEGPSILRIQQVVRGDSAAYFCASSRVRGGETYEQYFGPGTRLTVT.

This chain joins TRBV6-5 and TRBJ2-7, with D perhaps matching TRBD1 (5 bases). V was pared by 5 bases and J by 3 bases, with 8 bases between. The CDR3 runs to 12 residues. Germline loops: CDR1 MNHEY, CDR2 SVGAGI. The CDR3 region has the DNA TGTGCCAGCAGTCCCAGGGACTACGAGCAGTACTTC. It yields the protein CASSPRDYEQYF.

This clone was recorded a few times. The rearrangement uses TRBV28 and TRBJ1-1; 8 nucleotides agree with TRBD1. The CDR3 is made up of 15 amino acids. Germline CDR1 reads MDHEN; CDR2 reads SYDVKM. Trimming took 6 bases from V and 1 from J; bases not matched to a gene: 7. In DNA, the CDR3 is TGTGCCAGCAGGGTCAGGGGGCAATGGAACACTGAAGCTTTCTTT. Protein product: CASRVRGQWNTEAFF.

This clone was observed a single time. The genes are TRBV10-1 and TRBJ2-1; TRBD1 is a possible D gene (6 bases). The CDR3 is 16 amino acids. Looked up from germline, CDR1 is WNHNN and CDR2 is SYGVQD (reference sequence). Trimming removed 2 bases at V and 1 base at J, with 12 bases between. DNA of the CDR3: TGCGCCAGCAGTGAGAACGACAGGATTTCCTACAATGAGCAGTTCTTC. It yields the protein CASSENDRISYNEQFF.

In its sample, this clone was seen once. The J gene is TRBJ1-6, the V gene TRBV6-5; D may be TRBD1 (6 bases). The CDR3 loop spans 15 amino acids. V lost 6 bases and J 2 bases, leaving 11 bases between the germline ends. The germline CDR1 and CDR2 sequences are MNHEY and SVGAGI. This CDR3 reads CASRNRATYNSPLHF. The DNA of the CDR3 is TGTGCCAGCAGGAACAGGGCCACCTATAATTCACCCCTCCACTTT.

This clone was detected only once. The V call is TRBV14, the J call TRBJ1-2, with TRBD1 matching over 12 bases. The CDR3 contains 19 residues. Trimming removed 1 base from V and 3 bases from J; junction bases left unmatched: 12. CDR1 and CDR2 (germline): SGHDN, FVKESK. The CDR3, as DNA: TGTGCCAGCAGCCAAGCTCAAGGGACAGGGGGCCCTTTGCACTATGGCTACACCTTC. This encodes CASSQAQGTGGPLHYGYTF.

The chain uses TRBV21-1 and TRBJ2-3; no check of the table's D call, TRBD2, against the DNA was made. TRBV21-1 is tagged as a pseudogene. The CDR3 is 20 residues long. This CDR3 reads CASSKEGNWTSGVSTDTQYF. In DNA form, the CDR3 reads TGTGCCAGCAGCAAAGAGGGGAACTGGACCAGCGGGGTTAGCACAGATACGCAGTATTTT.